This entry lists 24 T cell receptor beta chains sequenced from one sample in a study of vaccination and CD4 T cells after COVID-19. Using its own MiXCR run on the PCR reads, TCRdb lists one record per CDR3 protein. This table has just over 20,000 distinct CDR3 sequences, about three fifths appearing once. The sequenced sample was CD4+ T cells from blood, obtained before SARS-CoV-2 vaccination. Source of these receptors: a human donor who had recovered from COVID-19.

CDR3 coding DNA: TGTGCCAGCAGTTTCAGGGAAGGGTATGGCTACACCTTC. It translates to CASSFREGYGYTF. This chain links TRBV27 with TRBJ1-2; the D gene is possibly TRBD1 (5 bases). CDR3 length equals 13 residues. The germline V gene has CDR1 MNHEY and CDR2 SMNVEV (reference sequence). V lost 3 bases and J 5 bases, leaving 10 bases between the germline ends.

This clonotype was counted between two and nine times. The J gene is TRBJ2-5, the V gene TRBV7-2; D remains ambiguous. The length of the CDR3 is 16 residues. V was trimmed by 2 bases and J by 4 bases, leaving 17 bases between them. Germline CDR1 is SGHTA and CDR2 is FQGNSA. CDR3 protein: CASSLSRLGPAETQYF. The CDR3 DNA reads TGTGCCAGCAGCTTATCTAGGTTGGGTCCTGCAGAGACCCAGTACTTC.

The chain joins TRBV15 to TRBJ2-3; 7 positions match TRBD2. V gave up 2 bases and J gave up 1 base; unmatched junction bases: 9. This CDR3 has 17 residues. The V gene's germline CDR1 is LNHNV and CDR2 YYDKDF (reference sequence). CDR3 nucleotide sequence: TGTGCCACCAGCAGACAATCCGGACTAGGGCGCACAGATACGCAGTATTTT. Protein sequence: CATSRQSGLGRTDTQYF.

V and J are TRBV20-1 and TRBJ1-5, with TRBD1 matching over 7 bases. V shed 6 bases and J 2 bases; nucleotides not matched to a gene: 10. Per germline, CDR1 DFQATT and CDR2 SNEGSKA (reference sequence). There are 15 residues in the CDR3. CDR3: CSASNRGDRNQPQHF. CDR3 sequence (DNA): TGCAGTGCGTCCAACAGGGGAGACCGCAATCAGCCCCAGCATTTT.

This clonotype was detected a few times. This chain connects TRBV27 to TRBJ1-6, with D possibly being TRBD1 (6 bases). The CDR3 loop spans 16 amino acids. V was pared by 4 bases and J by 4 bases, with 14 bases between. Germline assignment: CDR1 MNHEY and CDR2 SMNVEV (reference sequence). CDR3 loop: CASSSYGQRYNSPLHF. The CDR3 bases are TGTGCCAGCAGTTCCTATGGACAGCGTTATAATTCACCCCTCCACTTT.

A few counts support this clonotype. The chain joins TRBV6-5 to TRBJ2-5, with D perhaps being TRBD1 or TRBD2 (6 bases each). The V gene's germline CDR1 is MNHEY and CDR2 SVGAGI. The V end was cut by 2 bases, the J end by 6 bases, with 16 bases between. The CDR3 length is 15 residues. CDR3 coding DNA: TGTGCCAGCAGTTACGGAGGGGGTGGAGGTCAGACCCAGTACTTC. Translating it yields CASSYGGGGGQTQYF.

This sequence joins TRBV27 and TRBJ2-3; D call uncertain. V was trimmed by 3 bases and J by 1 base, leaving 5 bases between them. Germline lookup yields CDR1 MNHEY and CDR2 SMNVEV (reference sequence). The CDR3 totals 13 residues. The CDR3 loop reads CASSFWGTDTQYF. The CDR3 DNA reads as TGTGCCAGCAGTTTTTGGGGCACAGATACGCAGTATTTT.

The chain recombines TRBV5-3 with TRBJ2-1; no firm D call. TRBV5-3 has ORF status, its function being uncertain. The V end lost 4 bases, the J end lost 4 bases, and 9 bases lay between the germline ends. The CDR3 extends over 13 amino acids. The CDR3 sequence is CARSRPFYNEQFF. CDR3 sequence (DNA): TGTGCCAGAAGCAGACCCTTTTACAATGAGCAGTTCTTC.

This clonotype was detected a few times. The rearrangement uses TRBV5-5 and TRBJ1-1, with D maybe TRBD1 (5 bases). Germline V gene sequence: CDR1 SGHKS, CDR2 YYEKEE (reference sequence). The length of the CDR3 is 13 residues. The V and J ends lost 3 bases and 3 bases respectively, with 9 bases between them. The CDR3 region is CASSSEGYTEAFF. CDR3 nucleotide sequence: TGTGCCAGCAGCTCTGAGGGGTACACTGAAGCTTTCTTT.

This clonotype occurred a few times. The genes are TRBV20-1 and TRBJ1-5; weak D call: TRBD1 (6 bases). Germline-derived CDR1 and CDR2 are DFQATT and SNEGSKA (reference sequence). The CDR3 is 15 residues long. Trimming left V 1 base short and J 1 base short, with 11 bases between. The CDR3 protein is CSARVRGWSNQPQHF. As DNA, the CDR3 is TGCAGTGCTAGAGTCAGGGGTTGGAGCAATCAGCCCCAGCATTTT.

V and J are TRBV10-3 and TRBJ1-1, with D possibly TRBD1 on 6 matching bases. V was pared by 3 bases and J by 5 bases, with 7 bases between. Germline-derived CDR1 and CDR2 are ENHRY and SYGVKD. The CDR3 totals 12 residues. The CDR3 here is CAISEGGTEAFF. The CDR3 nucleotides read TGTGCCATCAGTGAAGGGGGGACTGAAGCTTTCTTT.

This chain joins TRBV6-1 and TRBJ2-1, with 16 positions matching TRBD2. With 7 bases clipped from V and 3 bases from J, the junction kept 15 bases outside the gene matches. Germline V lookup: CDR1 MNHNS, CDR2 SASEGT. This CDR3 is built from 20 residues. CDR3 loop: CASTHPRGLAGGQYYNEQFF. The CDR3 region has the DNA TGTGCCAGCACCCACCCCAGGGGACTAGCGGGAGGGCAGTACTACAATGAGCAGTTCTTC.

The rearrangement links TRBV20-1 to TRBJ2-7; TRBD2 might be the D (7 bases). The CDR3 has 14 residues. The V and J ends lost 6 bases and 5 bases respectively, with 20 bases between them. The germline V gene has CDR1 DFQATT and CDR2 SNEGSKA (reference sequence). The CDR3 loop is CSAKLRGARNEQYF. The CDR3 DNA reads TGCAGTGCAAAACTTCGGGGGGCGCGAAACGAGCAGTACTTC.

The rearrangement uses TRBV27 and TRBJ2-7, with 11 nucleotides matching TRBD2. Per germline, CDR1 MNHEY and CDR2 SMNVEV (reference sequence). The CDR3 has 15 amino acids. V shed 7 bases and J 3 bases; nucleotides not matched to a gene: 8. CDR3 nucleotide sequence: TGTGCCAGCAACCGGCGTGGGACTAGCGGCTACGAGCAGTACTTC. It codes for CASNRRGTSGYEQYF.

The chain employs TRBV9 and TRBJ1-2; D is unresolved. The germline CDR1 and CDR2 sequences are SGDLS and YYNGEE. The CDR3 totals 15 residues. Between the trimmed V and J ends, which lost 1 base and 1 base, there was a span of 11 bases. The CDR3 bases are TGTGCCAGCAGCGTAATGGGATCCGATAACTATGGCTACACCTTC. Protein product: CASSVMGSDNYGYTF. The full variable domain, its missing parts supplied by reference TRBV9 and TRBJ1-2, is DSGVTQTPKHLITATGQRVTLRCSPRSGDLSVYWYQQSLDQGLQFLIQYYNGEERAKGNILERFSAQQFPDLHSELNLSSLELGDSALYFCASSVMGSDNYGYTFGSGTRLTVV.

This clonotype was seen a few times. The chain couples TRBV7-9 to TRBJ2-7, with TRBD2 matching over 8 bases. Germline lookup yields CDR1 SEHNR and CDR2 FQNEAQ (reference sequence). After removal of 7 bases from V and 6 bases from J, the junction contained 17 bases not matched to a gene. CDR3 length equals 16 residues. CDR3 nucleotides: TGTGCCAGCACCCTCTTTACAGGGCCGGGGGGGTTCGAGCAGTACTTC. Protein: CASTLFTGPGGFEQYF.

J is TRBJ1-5 and V is TRBV28; D unclear. The CDR3 is 16 residues long. The V and J ends lost 1 base and 7 bases respectively, with 17 bases between them. Germline assignment: CDR1 MDHEN and CDR2 SYDVKM. CDR3 sequence: CASSLYRRGSGQPQHF. CDR3 DNA sequence: TGTGCCAGCAGTTTATACCGTCGAGGGAGTGGGCAGCCCCAGCATTTT. Variable domain in full (rest from reference TRBV28 and TRBJ1-5): DVKVTQSSRYLVKRTGEKVFLECVQDMDHENMFWYRQDPGLGLRLIYFSYDVKMKEKGDIPEGYSVSREKKERFSLILESASTNQTSMYLCASSLYRRGSGQPQHFGDGTRLSIL.

This clonotype has just a few counts. This chain uses TRBV20-1 with TRBJ1-2; D gene unclear. Germline V lookup: CDR1 DFQATT, CDR2 SNEGSKA (reference sequence). The CDR3 loop spans 14 amino acids. The V gene lost 2 bases and the J gene lost 4 bases, with 14 bases spanning the gap. The CDR3 protein is CSARKPLGSYGYTF. The CDR3 DNA is TGCAGTGCTAGAAAACCTCTGGGGAGCTATGGCTACACCTTC.

The rearrangement uses TRBV20-1 and TRBJ1-3; weak D call: TRBD1 (5 bases). The CDR3 covers 14 residues. Germline V gene lookup returns CDR1 DFQATT and CDR2 SNEGSKA (reference sequence). V lost 6 bases and J 0 bases, leaving 12 bases between the germline ends. CDR3: CSAAAGTSGNTIYF. Written as DNA, the CDR3 is TGCAGTGCCGCTGCCGGGACCTCTGGAAACACCATATATTTT.

The V and J genes are TRBV20-1 and TRBJ1-6; no clear D. The V end was cut by 4 bases, the J end by 7 bases, with 11 bases between. The CDR3 is 13 residues long. CDR1 is DFQATT and CDR2 is SNEGSKA in the germline V gene (reference sequence). DNA for the CDR3: TGCAGTGCTAAGGTGGTTGAAAATTCACCCCTCCACTTT. Its protein product is CSAKVVENSPLHF.

The rearrangement uses TRBV6-2 or TRBV6-3 and TRBJ1-5; TRBD1 might be the D (5 bases). V was shortened by 2 bases and J by 9 bases, with 17 bases between the two germline ends. CDR1 is MNHEY, CDR2 SVGEGT, per germline. The CDR3 runs 15 residues. In DNA, the CDR3 is TGTGCCAGCAGTTACCCAGGGCCCGGGATAGGGCCCCAGCATTTT. It encodes CASSYPGPGIGPQHF.

As regards this clonotype: At one end, the junction sequence differs from germline, possibly due to a read error. The chain carries TRBV28 and TRBJ1-1, with 7 bases aligning to TRBD1. Germline CDR1 is MDHEN and CDR2 is SYDVKM. CDR3 size: 15 residues. The CDR3 region is CVSSPGGGGIAEAFF. The CDR3 DNA follows: TGTGTCAGCAGCCCCGGAGGAGGGGGCATCGCTGAAGCTTTCTTT.

This clonotype was seen only a few times. V gene TRBV30 combines with J gene TRBJ1-1, with a weak D call TRBD1 (5 bases). CDR1 is GTSNPN and CDR2 is SVGIG in the germline V gene (reference sequence). The CDR3 loop spans 12 amino acids. Trimming took off 4 bases at V and 10 bases at J, with 16 bases between the two ends. CDR3 in DNA: TGTGCCTGGACTTTGGGGGGAACGAGAGCTTTCTTT. Residues: CAWTLGGTRAFF. The whole variable domain, remainder taken from reference TRBV30 and TRBJ1-1, is SQTIHQWPATLVQPVGSPLSLECTVEGTSNPNLYWYRQAAGRGLQLLFYSVGIGQISSEVPQNLSASRPQDRQFILSSKKLLLSDSGFYLCAWTLGGTRAFFGQGTRLTVV.

A single count supports this clonotype. This chain connects TRBV20-1 to TRBJ2-1; a possible D gene is TRBD2 (6 bases). Germline CDR1 and CDR2: DFQATT and SNEGSKA (reference sequence). V shed 6 bases and J shed 10 bases, with 19 bases lying between them. The CDR3 covers 13 residues. CDR3 DNA: TGCAGTGCCCCCACCCCGGGGGAGCAGGAGCAGTTCTTC. It translates to CSAPTPGEQEQFF.